The 30 T cell receptor beta chains below come from one sample, sequenced in a study of cytomegalovirus exposure and HLA in healthy donors. 13 Jbeta primers and 60 Vbeta primers were used for the PCR. Here immunoSEQ multiplex PCR was the method, and the copy in TCRdb shows in-frame clones only, minus some. The repertoire includes more than 140,000 clones, about 75% of them detected once, and around 0.7% sits in the top ten. The sequenced sample was PBMCs. The receptors come from a male donor in good health and CMV-seronegative.

This chain links TRBV5-1 with TRBJ2-7; tentative D call: TRBD1 (7 bases). CDR3 length: 13 residues. V lost 5 bases and J lost 3, with 12 bases in between. Germline CDR1 is SGHRS and CDR2 is YFSETQ. As DNA, the CDR3 is TGCGCCAGCAGTGATCAGGGGGGCTACGAGCAGTACTTC. The encoded protein is CASSDQGGYEQYF.

The chain couples TRBV29-1 to TRBJ1-2; tentatively, D is TRBD1 (5 bases). Germline V gene sequence: CDR1 SQVTM, CDR2 ANQGSEA. The CDR3 is made up of 13 amino acids. The V end lost 2 bases, the J end lost 8 bases, and 15 bases lay between the germline ends. The CDR3 loop reads CSVEWSRAIGYTF. The CDR3 region has the DNA TGCAGCGTTGAATGGTCCAGGGCGATCGGCTACACCTTC.

The genes are TRBV7-3 and TRBJ2-3; 7 nucleotides match TRBD2. CDR1 SGHTA and CDR2 FQGTGA come from the germline V gene. Trimming took 5 bases from V and 6 from J; bases not matched to a gene: 8. The CDR3 is made up of 14 amino acids. CDR3 bases: TGTGCCAGCAGCCGGGAGGCACAGGTCGATACGCAGTATTTT. Translated, it gives CASSREAQVDTQYF.

This chain joins TRBV25-1 and TRBJ2-2, with a tentative D call TRBD1 (5 bases). CDR1 and CDR2 from the germline V gene are MGHDK and SYGVNS. Between the trimmed V and J ends, which lost 5 bases and 3 bases, there was a span of 13 bases. This CDR3 contains 15 residues. CDR3 nucleotides: TGTGCCAGCAGTCGGGCAGGGCTAGACACCGGGGAGCTGTTTTTT. It specifies CASSRAGLDTGELFF.

The rearrangement links TRBV9 to TRBJ1-5, with 8 nucleotides matching TRBD1. This CDR3 has 16 amino acids. Germline trimming cut 0 bases from V and 2 bases from J; bases unmatched to any gene: 4. Per the germline V gene, CDR1 is SGDLS and CDR2 is YYNGEE. The chain's CDR3 is CASSVDDRGGNQPQHF. DNA of the CDR3: TGTGCCAGCAGCGTAGATGACAGGGGAGGCAATCAGCCCCAGCATTTT.

The chain couples TRBV9 to TRBJ1-2; tentative D call: TRBD1 (6 bases). CDR1 and CDR2 (germline): SGDLS, YYNGEE. V gave up 0 bases and J gave up 3 bases, with 9 bases separating them. This CDR3 contains 14 residues. As DNA, the CDR3 is TGTGCCAGCAGCGTAGTGGGGGCAGACTATGGCTACACCTTC. Amino acid sequence: CASSVVGADYGYTF.

This clone came up once. The chain combines TRBV5-6 with TRBJ1-5, with 8 bases fitting TRBD1. With V trimmed by 6 bases and J by 4 bases, 9 bases remained unmatched. CDR3 size: 15 residues. CDR1 and CDR2 from the germline V gene are SGHDT and YYEEEE. The CDR3 here is CASTTGGQTNQPQHF. The CDR3 DNA reads as TGTGCCAGCACCACAGGGGGGCAGACAAATCAGCCCCAGCATTTT.

The chain employs TRBV6-5 and TRBJ2-5; the match to TRBD1 covers 7 bases. Near its end, the DNA agrees better with TRBJ2-7, so the J call may be wrong. The CDR3 is made up of 14 amino acids. CDR1 and CDR2 from the germline V gene are MNHEY and SVGAGI. The CDR3 loop is CASRRDRKNYEQYF. CDR3 coding DNA: TGTGCCAGCAGGAGGGACAGAAAAAACTACGAGCAGTACTTC.

V usage is TRBV19 and J usage is TRBJ2-5, with D perhaps matching TRBD1 (6 bases). Trimming took off 3 bases at V and 1 base at J, with 9 bases between the two ends. The CDR3 covers 14 residues. Germline V gene sequence: CDR1 LNHDA, CDR2 SQIVND (reference sequence). CDR3 nucleotides: TGTGCCAGTAGTATCTGGGGGCGCCAAGAGACCCAGTACTTC. This codes for CASSIWGRQETQYF.

Here the CDR3 DNA reads TGTGCCAGCAGCGTAGGCGGGGTAGGAGGTGAAAAACTGTTTTTT. Amino acid sequence: CASSVGGVGGEKLFF. J is TRBJ1-4 and V is TRBV9; D uncertain. The CDR3 loop spans 15 amino acids. The ends were cut back, 0 bases at V and 7 bases at J, with 13 bases in the middle. CDR1 SGDLS and CDR2 YYNGEE come from the germline V gene.

The chain carries TRBV7-8 and TRBJ2-7, with TRBD2 as a possible D gene (5 bases). CDR1 and CDR2 from the germline V gene are SGHVS and FQNEAQ. V was clipped by 2 bases and J by 3 bases, with 8 bases between them. This CDR3 spans 13 amino acids. The CDR3 is CASSLIRGYEQYF. The CDR3 region has the DNA TGTGCCAGCAGCTTAATCCGGGGCTACGAGCAGTACTTC.

The rearrangement uses TRBV19 and TRBJ2-2; D unresolved. The CDR3 is 15 residues long. Trimming left V 11 bases short and J 0 bases short, with 16 bases between. Germline V gene lookup returns CDR1 LNHDA and CDR2 SQIVND (reference sequence). In DNA, the CDR3 is TGTGCCGGCTCCCCCCGACATTCGAACACCGGGGAGCTGTTTTTT. It translates to CAGSPRHSNTGELFF. The variable domain in full, completed from reference TRBV19 and TRBJ2-2, reads DGGITQSPKYLFRKEGQNVTLSCEQNLNHDAMYWYRQDPGQGLRLIYYSQIVNDFQKGDIAEGYSVSREKKESFPLTVTSAQKNPTAFYLCAGSPRHSNTGELFFGEGSRLTVL.

The rearrangement joins TRBV7-8 to TRBJ2-5, with TRBD1 matching over 7 bases. The ends lost 5 bases at V and 2 bases at J; junction bases unmatched: 5. CDR1 and CDR2 from the germline V gene are SGHVS and FQNEAQ. This CDR3 is 14 amino acids long. The DNA of the CDR3 is TGTGCCAGCAGCACCCGACAGGGACAAGAGACCCAGTACTTC. It codes for CASSTRQGQETQYF.

This chain uses TRBV21-1 with TRBJ1-3; the DNA was not compared with TRBD1, the D call given in the table. TRBV21-1 is assigned pseudogene status. This CDR3 has 16 amino acids. The chain's CDR3 is CASSKRGYRTGNTIYF. CDR3 DNA sequence: TGTGCCAGCAGCAAACGTGGCTACAGGACTGGAAACACCATATATTTT.

The chain recombines TRBV11-1 with TRBJ1-1; 9 nucleotides match TRBD1. Germline loops: CDR1 SGHAT, CDR2 FQDESV (reference sequence). Trimming removed 1 base from V and 4 bases from J; junction bases left unmatched: 4. The CDR3 spans 15 residues. The CDR3 loop is CASSLGGQGSTEAFF. The CDR3 DNA sequence: TGTGCCAGCAGCTTAGGTGGACAGGGGAGCACTGAAGCTTTCTTT.

The chain uses TRBV6-1 and TRBJ2-5, with 8 bases that match TRBD2. This CDR3 has 14 amino acids. V dropped 6 bases and J dropped 4; count of bases not matched to a gene: 7. CDR1 and CDR2 from the germline V gene are MNHNS and SASEGT. Here the CDR3 reads CASSLTSGRETQYF. CDR3 sequence (DNA): TGTGCCAGCAGCTTAACTAGCGGCCGAGAGACCCAGTACTTC.

The rearrangement links TRBV7-2 to TRBJ2-3; TRBD1 matches 8 bases. CDR1 is SGHTA and CDR2 is FQGNSA in the germline V gene. Unmatched junction bases numbered 1, after V lost 5 bases and J lost 0 bases. This CDR3 contains 14 residues. The CDR3 protein is CASSRDRSTDTQYF. The DNA for the CDR3 is TGTGCCAGCAGCCGGGACAGGAGCACAGATACGCAGTATTTT.

The rearrangement uses TRBV10-3 and TRBJ1-2; D is perhaps TRBD1 (6 bases). This CDR3 region has 13 residues. Trimming took off 7 bases at V and 8 bases at J, with 17 bases between the two ends. Germline CDR1 reads ENHRY; CDR2 reads SYGVKD. CDR3: CAIIPEQGEGYTF. CDR3 DNA sequence: TGTGCCATCATCCCGGAACAGGGCGAGGGCTACACCTTC.

The V gene is TRBV6-6, the J gene TRBJ2-2; 8 nucleotides align to TRBD2. CDR3 length: 14 amino acids. The junction had 3 bases not matched to a gene; V was cut back by 5 bases and J by 4 bases. The germline gives CDR1 MNHNY, CDR2 SVGAGI (reference sequence). The CDR3: CASSPGGGTGELFF. CDR3 in DNA: TGTGCCAGCAGTCCGGGGGGGGGCACCGGGGAGCTGTTTTTT.

The chain uses TRBV19 and TRBJ2-7; the match to TRBD2 covers 15 bases. Germline V CDR1 and CDR2: LNHDA, SQIVND (reference sequence). There are 16 residues in the CDR3. Trimming took 6 bases from V and 5 from J; bases not matched to a gene: 8. CDR3 in amino acids: CASRRGLAGGTDEQYF. CDR3 coding DNA: TGTGCCAGTAGGCGGGGACTAGCGGGAGGTACCGACGAGCAGTACTTC. Drawing the rest from reference TRBV19 and TRBJ2-7, the complete variable domain is DGGITQSPKYLFRKEGQNVTLSCEQNLNHDAMYWYRQDPGQGLRLIYYSQIVNDFQKGDIAEGYSVSREKKESFPLTVTSAQKNPTAFYLCASRRGLAGGTDEQYFGPGTRLTVT.

This chain links TRBV7-9 with TRBJ1-2; tentative D call: TRBD1 (5 bases). This CDR3 contains 14 residues. Trimming removed 5 bases at V and 0 bases at J, with 10 bases between. Germline CDR1 SEHNR, CDR2 FQNEAQ (reference sequence). The CDR3 nucleotides are TGTGCCAGCAGCATGGCACAGGCTAACTATGGCTACACCTTC. Protein: CASSMAQANYGYTF.

This clone was detected once. This CDR3 is CASSISPNYGYTF. DNA for the CDR3: TGCGCCAGCAGCATCAGTCCTAACTATGGCTACACCTTC. The chain uses TRBV5-1 and TRBJ1-2; D gene uncertain. This CDR3 region has 13 residues. The germline V and J ends were trimmed by 4 bases and 0 bases, with 7 bases remaining between them. In germline, CDR1 is SGHRS, CDR2 YFSETQ. Complete variable domain (other parts from reference TRBV5-1 and TRBJ1-2): KAGVTQTPRYLIKTRGQQVTLSCSPISGHRSVSWYQQTPGQGLQFLFEYFSETQRNKGNFPGRFSGRQFSNSRSEMNVSTLELGDSALYLCASSISPNYGYTFGSGTRLTVV.

The V gene is TRBV7-3, the J gene TRBJ1-1; D unresolved. CDR1 is SGHTA and CDR2 is FQGTGA in the germline V gene. The CDR3 has 13 residues. V shed 1 base and J shed 3 bases, with 6 bases lying between them. CDR3 protein: CASSLMRDTEAFF. DNA for the CDR3: TGTGCCAGCAGCTTAATGAGGGACACTGAAGCTTTCTTT. The full variable domain, its missing parts supplied by reference TRBV7-3 and TRBJ1-1, is GAGVSQTPSNKVTEKGKYVELRCDPISGHTALYWYRQSLGQGPEFLIYFQGTGAADDSGLPNDRFFAVRPEGSVSTLKIQRTERGDSAVYLCASSLMRDTEAFFGQGTRLTVV.

With respect to this clone: Other DNA sequences in this sample translate to the same CDR3. DNA for the CDR3: TGTGCCAGCAGCTTGGGTCAGACACCCGGTGAGACCCAGTACTTC. Translated, it gives CASSLGQTPGETQYF. This chain joins TRBV7-9 and TRBJ2-5; D is undetermined. This CDR3 region has 15 residues. Germline CDR1 and CDR2: SEHNR and FQNEAQ (reference sequence). V was pared by 3 bases and J by 5 bases, with 16 bases between.

This chain links TRBV5-1 with TRBJ2-3, with TRBD1 matching 8 bases. This CDR3 comprises 14 residues. Germline-derived CDR1 and CDR2 are SGHRS and YFSETQ. Unmatched junction bases numbered 9, after V lost 7 bases and J lost 5 bases. CDR3 in amino acids: CASQVQGAGDTQYF. CDR3 nucleotide sequence: TGCGCCAGCCAAGTCCAGGGGGCGGGAGATACGCAGTATTTT.

The V call is TRBV6-1, the J call TRBJ1-1, with D perhaps TRBD1 (6 bases). CDR1 MNHNS and CDR2 SASEGT come from the germline V gene. This CDR3 has 13 amino acids. V was trimmed by 6 bases and J by 5 bases, leaving 13 bases between them. CDR3 loop: CASRTPQGTEAFF. CDR3 nucleotides: TGTGCCAGCAGAACACCCCAGGGGACTGAAGCTTTCTTT.

This chain links TRBV5-1 with TRBJ2-1, with D uncertain. V was pared by 4 bases and J by 7 bases, with 18 bases between. The CDR3 runs 15 residues. Germline V gene sequence: CDR1 SGHRS, CDR2 YFSETQ. The CDR3 nucleotides are TGCGCCAGCAGCCCGTACCTTGGGCCCACGAATGAGCAGTTCTTC. Amino acid sequence: CASSPYLGPTNEQFF.

CDR3 sequence (DNA): TGCGCCAGCAGCCAGAACGTCAGTCCGGGGTTGGGTGGCTACACCTTC. Translation: CASSQNVSPGLGGYTF. The gene calls are TRBV4-1 and TRBJ1-2; D is ambiguous. In germline, CDR1 is MGHRA, CDR2 YSYEKL. Trimming stripped 3 bases from V and 7 bases from J, with 21 bases between. This CDR3 contains 16 residues.

J is TRBJ2-7 and V is TRBV2; D is perhaps TRBD2 (5 bases). CDR1 and CDR2 from the germline V gene are SNHLY and FYNNEI. The CDR3 contains 14 residues. Trimming took off 0 bases at V and 3 bases at J, with 9 bases between the two ends. The CDR3 DNA reads TGTGCCAGCAGTGAAGCGGGAGAAGGCTACGAGCAGTACTTC. This codes for CASSEAGEGYEQYF.

The chain is built from TRBV6-5 and TRBJ1-2, with 7 bases aligning to TRBD1. J gave up 2 bases and V 4 bases, and 7 bases lay outside the gene matches. Germline loops: CDR1 MNHEY, CDR2 SVGAGI. This CDR3 is 15 amino acids long. The CDR3 sequence: CASSSGQARNYGYTF. The CDR3 nucleotides read TGTGCCAGCAGTTCTGGACAGGCGCGCAACTATGGCTACACCTTC.